This T cell receptor (beta chain) was sequenced during a study of Graves' ophthalmopathy and Graves' hyperthyroidism. Researchers turned away patients with other autoimmune diseases, uncontrolled infections, pregnancy or lactation. As the starting material, over 9.5 ml of fresh peripheral blood yielded the PBMCs. The CDR3 sequence is 14 residues long. Trimming stripped 4 bases from V and 1 base from J, with 11 bases between. Germline V lookup: CDR1 MDHEN, CDR2 SYDVKM. Study-wide points: Ophthalmopathy could be told apart from stable hyperthyroidism by a 13-signature model (87.88% sensitivity, around 80% specificity).

Scientists amplified the TCR beta CDR3 regions from RNA transcripts. HTBI-primed first-round RT-PCR preceded second-round multiplex PCR. MiXCR, run by TCRdb on the multiplex PCR reads, gives a single entry per CDR3 protein. The data contain almost 400,000 distinct CDR3 sequences, around 18% of them singletons. The sample holds many counts of this clonotype. The antigen remains undetermined. The sequence derives from a young woman with Graves' ophthalmopathy. The source material was peripheral blood. The rearrangement links TRBV28 to TRBJ2-7; possibly TRBD1 or TRBD2 for D (5 bases each). DNA of the CDR3: TGTGCCAGCAGTTATCCGGGACCGTCCTACGAGCAGTACTTC. Translating it yields CASSYPGPSYEQYF.